This passage covers 5 T cell receptor beta chains from one sample sequenced in a study of PD-1 blockade in classical Hodgkin lymphoma. Described time point: cycle 4 day 1 (C4D1), after 5 to 7 weeks of nivolumab. No patient escaped relapse after autologous stem cell transplantation, and brentuximab vedotin exposure varied. Magnetic negative selection was used to purify CD4+ T cells from thawed PBMCs. Repertoires were generated with immunoSEQ multiplex PCR, while TCRdb's copy carries only in-frame clones and drops some. The data contain more than 15,000 clones, approximately 84% of them singletons. The sample consisted of CD4+ T cells from blood, taken before the fourth cycle of nivolumab. The source of these receptors is a human donor with classical Hodgkin lymphoma.

The genes are TRBV5-1 and TRBJ1-4; D possibly corresponds to TRBD1 (6 bases). Germline CDR1 is SGHRS and CDR2 is YFSETQ. V was clipped by 1 base and J by 7 bases, with 11 bases between them. The CDR3 extends over 14 amino acids. The CDR3 DNA is TGCGCCAGCAGCTTGTGGGGGCTCGGTGAAAAACTGTTTTTT. This codes for CASSLWGLGEKLFF.

This chain joins TRBV5-1 and TRBJ2-1; the match to TRBD2 covers 8 bases. The CDR3 contains 16 residues. Germline values: CDR1 SGHRS, CDR2 YFSETQ. Trimming at V came to 0 bases and at J to 5 bases, leaving 7 bases not matched to a gene. CDR3 loop: CASSLAGLAGHNEQFF. The CDR3 DNA reads as TGCGCCAGCAGCTTGGCCGGGCTAGCGGGTCACAATGAGCAGTTCTTC.

This rearrangement joins TRBV19 to TRBJ2-3; D tentatively reads TRBD1 or TRBD2 (5 bases each). The V and J ends lost 8 bases and 6 bases respectively, with 12 bases between them. CDR1 is LNHDA, CDR2 SQIVND, per germline (reference sequence). This CDR3 spans 12 amino acids. The CDR3 DNA reads TGTGCCAGTGGGGGTTCGCCGGATACGCAGTATTTT. It translates to CASGGSPDTQYF.

The CDR3 protein is CASSSGEGDTQYF. As DNA, the CDR3 is TGCGCCAGCAGCTCGGGCGAGGGTGATACGCAGTATTTT. The chain employs TRBV5-1 and TRBJ2-3; D may be TRBD2 (5 bases). Germline V gene sequence: CDR1 SGHRS, CDR2 YFSETQ. The CDR3 extends over 13 amino acids. The V gene lost 3 bases and the J gene lost 6 bases, with 11 bases spanning the gap.

The rearrangement uses TRBV5-6 and TRBJ2-3; unclear D gene. Between the trimmed V and J ends, which lost 7 bases and 2 bases, there was a span of 17 bases. From germline, CDR1 is SGHDT and CDR2 YYEEEE. This CDR3 is built from 15 residues. In DNA, the CDR3 is TGTGCCAGCGCTGGGAATGGGCCCCACACAGATACGCAGTATTTT. Amino acid sequence: CASAGNGPHTDTQYF.